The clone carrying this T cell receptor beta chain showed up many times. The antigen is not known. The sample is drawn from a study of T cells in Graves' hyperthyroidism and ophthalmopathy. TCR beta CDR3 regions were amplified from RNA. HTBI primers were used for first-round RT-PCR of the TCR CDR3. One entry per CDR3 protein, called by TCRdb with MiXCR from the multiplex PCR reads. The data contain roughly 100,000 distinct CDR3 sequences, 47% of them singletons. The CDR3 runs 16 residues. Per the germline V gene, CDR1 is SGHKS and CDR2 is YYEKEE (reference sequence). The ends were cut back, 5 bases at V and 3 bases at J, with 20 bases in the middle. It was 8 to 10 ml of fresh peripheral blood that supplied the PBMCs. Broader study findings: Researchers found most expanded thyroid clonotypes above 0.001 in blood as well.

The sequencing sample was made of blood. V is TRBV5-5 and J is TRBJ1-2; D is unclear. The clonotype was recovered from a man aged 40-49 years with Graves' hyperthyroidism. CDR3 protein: CASSYHPGIVDYGYTF. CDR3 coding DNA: TGTGCCAGCAGTTACCATCCCGGGATCGTAGACTATGGCTACACCTTC.